The text below deals with one TCR beta chain. No antigen is known for it. Libraries were prepared by immunoSEQ multiplex PCR; TCRdb keeps only in-frame clonotypes and omits some of them. The repertoire holds about 2.4 million clones, with approximately 94% as singletons. The data belong to a study of shared clonotypes between healthy human individuals. Study findings and constraints: Naive subsets generally exceeded memory subsets in estimated richness.

Germline V gene lookup returns CDR1 MDHEN and CDR2 SYDVKM. The CDR3 contains 16 residues. Trimming removed 3 bases from V and 3 bases from J, with 18 bases in between. This rearrangement joins TRBV28 to TRBJ2-7, with a possible D match to TRBD1 (6 bases). The specimen sequenced was naive CD4+ T cells from PBMCs. Regarding subset: CD45RA+ positively selected. This sequence was found in a man between 18 and 35 years old in good health. Some clones in this sample may be carry-over from other donors' samples. CDR3 protein: CASSFPPRQDFYEQYF. The CDR3 bases are TGTGCCAGCAGTTTCCCTCCGCGACAGGACTTCTACGAGCAGTACTTC.